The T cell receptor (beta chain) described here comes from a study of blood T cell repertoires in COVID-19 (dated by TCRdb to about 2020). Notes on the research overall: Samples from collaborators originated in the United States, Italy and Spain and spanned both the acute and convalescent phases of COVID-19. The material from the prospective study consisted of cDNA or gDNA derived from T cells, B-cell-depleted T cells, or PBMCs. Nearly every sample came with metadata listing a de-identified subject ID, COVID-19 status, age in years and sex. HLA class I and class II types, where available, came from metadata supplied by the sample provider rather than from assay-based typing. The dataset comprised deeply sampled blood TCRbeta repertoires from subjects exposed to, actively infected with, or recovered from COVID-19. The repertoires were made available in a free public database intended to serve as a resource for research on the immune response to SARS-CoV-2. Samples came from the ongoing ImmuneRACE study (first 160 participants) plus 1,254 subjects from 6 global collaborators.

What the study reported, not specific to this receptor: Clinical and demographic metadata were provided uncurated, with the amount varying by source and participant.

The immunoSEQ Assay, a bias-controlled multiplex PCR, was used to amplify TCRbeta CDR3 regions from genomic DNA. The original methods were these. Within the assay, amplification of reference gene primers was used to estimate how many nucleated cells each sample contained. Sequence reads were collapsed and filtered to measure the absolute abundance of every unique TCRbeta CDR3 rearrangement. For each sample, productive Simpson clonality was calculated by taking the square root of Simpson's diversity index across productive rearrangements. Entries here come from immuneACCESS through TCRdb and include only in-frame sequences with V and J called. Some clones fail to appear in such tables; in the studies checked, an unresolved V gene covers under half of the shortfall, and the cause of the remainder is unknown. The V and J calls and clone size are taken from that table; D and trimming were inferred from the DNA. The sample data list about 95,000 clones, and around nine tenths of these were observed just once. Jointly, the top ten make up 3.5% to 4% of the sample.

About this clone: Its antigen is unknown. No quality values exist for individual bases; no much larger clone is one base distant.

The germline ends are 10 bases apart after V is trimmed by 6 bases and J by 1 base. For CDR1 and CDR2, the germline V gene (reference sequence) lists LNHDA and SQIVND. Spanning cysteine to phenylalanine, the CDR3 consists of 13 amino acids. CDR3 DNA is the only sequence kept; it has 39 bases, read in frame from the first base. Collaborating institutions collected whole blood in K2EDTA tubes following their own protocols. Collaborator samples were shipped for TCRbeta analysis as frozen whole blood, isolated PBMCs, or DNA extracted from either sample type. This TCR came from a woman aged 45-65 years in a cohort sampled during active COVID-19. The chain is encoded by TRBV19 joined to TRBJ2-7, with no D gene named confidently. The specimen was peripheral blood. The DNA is TGTGCCAGTAGCTCATTGGCTTCCTACGAGCAGTACTTC. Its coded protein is CASSSLASYEQYF.